This T cell receptor beta chain was profiled in a study of T cell responses to AZD1222 COVID-19 vaccine. Study conclusions and caveats: Of the AZD1222 recipients, only five to seven were seropositive at baseline. The breadth and depth of Spike-specific TCRs increased once two AZD1222 doses had been given. Nearly half of the spike-specific TCRs reportedly recognize variant regions that carry no mutations.

Remarks on this clone: Its antigen is unidentified.

Second-dose recipients at about 4 or about 12 weeks were treated as one pooled group. TCRdb keeps only in-frame clones here, not all; method: immunoSEQ multiplex PCR. The sample yields just over 90,000 clones, around 91% seen once. The length of the CDR3 is 17 residues. V lost 7 bases, J lost 1 base, and 14 bases stayed unmatched. From germline, CDR1 is SGHTA and CDR2 FQGNSA. This sequence was found in an adult who received the AZD1222 COVID-19 vaccine. The specimen was peripheral blood, collected 28 days after the second AZD1222 dose. The J gene is TRBJ1-1, the V gene TRBV7-2; 8 positions match TRBD1. CDR3 protein: CASTLLPYRGANTEAFF. The DNA of the CDR3 is TGTGCCAGCACCCTTTTGCCTTACAGGGGGGCGAACACTGAAGCTTTCTTT.